The 25 T cell receptor beta chains below all came from one sample that was sequenced in a study of identical twins. TCRdb used MiXCR to reprocess the 5' RACE reads, holding one entry per CDR3 protein. The sample shows around 1.7 million distinct CDR3 sequences, about 30% of them seen only once. The specimen was cord blood. These receptors were collected from a newborn girl in good health.

The chain links TRBV12-3 or TRBV12-4 to TRBJ2-3, with 13 bases aligning to TRBD2. This CDR3 region has 15 residues. V dropped 6 bases and J dropped 5; count of bases not matched to a gene: 5. The CDR3 bases are TGTGCCAGCAGCCGCAGGACTAGCGGGGGAGATACGCAGTATTTT. It specifies CASSRRTSGGDTQYF.

This clonotype turned up a few times. The rearrangement joins TRBV6-8 to TRBJ2-1; 15 nucleotides agree with TRBD2. The CDR3 totals 17 residues. V was pared by 10 bases and J by 5 bases, with 12 bases of the junction left unmatched. Per the germline V gene, CDR1 is MNHGY and CDR2 is SAAAGT. CDR3 amino acids: CATAGLAGGTLNNEQFF. In DNA, the CDR3 is TGTGCCACGGCGGGACTAGCGGGAGGCACCCTGAACAATGAGCAGTTCTTC.

The V gene is TRBV27, the J gene TRBJ1-6; D is undetermined. Trimming removed 4 bases from V and 10 bases from J, with 14 bases in between. CDR3 size: 14 residues. Germline V lookup: CDR1 MNHEY, CDR2 SMNVEV (reference sequence). The CDR3 DNA is TGTGCCAGCAGTTCCCCAAACGGACCGTCACCCCTCCACTTT. This gives the protein CASSSPNGPSPLHF.

At least ten counts were recorded for this clonotype. This chain uses TRBV20-1 with TRBJ2-1; D call uncertain. This CDR3 is built from 11 residues. Trimming took off 3 bases at V and 4 bases at J, with 4 bases between the two ends. Germline V gives CDR1 DFQATT, CDR2 SNEGSKA (reference sequence). CDR3 bases: TGCAGTGCTAGCCAGTACAATGAGCAGTTCTTC. Translated: CSASQYNEQFF.

This clonotype has just a few counts. The chain combines TRBV6-2 or TRBV6-3 with TRBJ2-1, with 8 bases lining up with TRBD1. Germline assignment: CDR1 MNHEY and CDR2 SVGEGT. The CDR3 is made up of 15 amino acids. J was trimmed by 2 bases and V by 6 bases; bases with no gene match: 6. CDR3 nucleotide sequence: TGTGCCAGCAGCACCGTACAGGGGGCCTACAATGAGCAGTTCTTC. As protein: CASSTVQGAYNEQFF.

The rearrangement links TRBV20-1 to TRBJ1-4; 9 nucleotides agree with TRBD1. The CDR3 length is 14 residues. Germline values: CDR1 DFQATT, CDR2 SNEGSKA (reference sequence). J gave up 7 bases and V 0 bases, and 3 bases lay outside the gene matches. Here the CDR3 DNA reads TGCAGTGCTAGAGAGGCGGGACAGGGTGAAAAACTGTTTTTT. It yields the protein CSAREAGQGEKLFF.

This chain links TRBV15 with TRBJ2-7; D ambiguous. Per the germline V gene, CDR1 is LNHNV and CDR2 is YYDKDF (reference sequence). The CDR3 sequence is 12 residues long. Trimming removed 3 bases from V and 6 bases from J, with 9 bases in between. The DNA of the CDR3 is TGTGCCACCAGCAGTCCCCAATCCGAGCAGTACTTC. It translates to CATSSPQSEQYF.

The sample holds a few counts of this clonotype. The chain combines TRBV12-3 or TRBV12-4 with TRBJ1-1; 11 bases align to TRBD1. J was trimmed by 6 bases and V by 6 bases; bases with no gene match: 6. This CDR3 has 14 residues. CDR3 region: CASSRTGGVAEAFF. The CDR3 coding sequence is TGTGCCAGCAGCCGGACAGGGGGCGTCGCTGAAGCTTTCTTT.

The table lists this clonotype with a few counts. The chain joins TRBV12-3 or TRBV12-4 to TRBJ2-7; 12 bases fit TRBD2. J was trimmed by 5 bases and V by 6 bases; bases with no gene match: 8. The CDR3 loop spans 15 amino acids. The DNA for the CDR3 is TGTGCCAGCAGCCTGACTAGCGGGAGTCCTCACGAGCAGTACTTC. It is translated as CASSLTSGSPHEQYF.

The rearrangement uses TRBV6-5 and TRBJ1-6; a possible D gene is TRBD1 (5 bases). Trimming removed 11 bases at V and 5 bases at J, with 13 bases between. CDR1 and CDR2 from the germline V gene are MNHEY and SVGAGI. The CDR3 consists of 13 residues. CDR3 amino acids: CAARGAHNSPLHF. Here the CDR3 DNA reads TGTGCCGCCCGAGGGGCCCATAATTCACCCCTCCACTTT.

Regarding this clonotype: Relative to the germline gene, one junction end is altered; a read error may explain this. V usage is TRBV18 and J usage is TRBJ2-3; 12 nucleotides line up with TRBD2. The CDR3 contains 17 residues. CDR1 is KGHSH, CDR2 LQKENI, per germline. The DNA for the CDR3 is TGTGCCAGCTCACCACGCCGACTAGCGGGGGACACAGATACACAGTATTTT. This sequence encodes CASSPRRLAGDTDTQYF. The full variable domain, in which reference TRBV18 and TRBJ2-3 provide the parts outside the CDR3, is NAGVMQNPRHLVRRRGQEARLRCSPMKGHSHVYWYRQLPEEGLKFMVYLQKENIIDESGMPKERFSAEFPKEGPSILRIQQVVRGDSAAYFCASSPRRLAGDTDTQYFGPGTRLTVL.

The chain uses TRBV12-3 or TRBV12-4 and TRBJ1-2; TRBD1 is a possible D gene (5 bases). This CDR3 has 14 residues. The V gene lost 5 bases and the J gene lost 0 bases, with 10 bases spanning the gap. The CDR3 nucleotides are TGTGCCAGCAGTGTGGGGCCTACTAACTATGGCTACACCTTC. It yields the protein CASSVGPTNYGYTF.

As regards this clonotype: A read error may produce the germline difference seen at one junction end. The V and J genes are TRBV9 and TRBJ2-5; D is unclear. This CDR3 is 13 amino acids long. CDR1 and CDR2 from the germline V gene are SGDLS and YYNGEE. CDR3 coding DNA: TGTGCCAGCAGCGTAGTCGGGCAAGGGACCCAGTACTTC. It is translated as CASSVVGQGTQYF.

In regard to this clonotype: This clone may be a read error of a much larger clone one base away. The chain recombines TRBV7-2 with TRBJ2-7; 10 bases match TRBD2. J was trimmed by 7 bases and V by 2 bases; bases with no gene match: 8. CDR1 is SGHTA, CDR2 FQGNSA, per germline. The CDR3 covers 15 residues. This chain's CDR3 is CASSLTSGISAEQYF. CDR3 nucleotide sequence: TGTGCCAGCAGCTTAACTAGCGGGATATCTGCTGAGCAGTACTTC.

V is TRBV7-9 and J is TRBJ2-7; no definite D call. The V end was cut by 1 base, the J end by 7 bases, with 11 bases between. The germline V gene has CDR1 SEHNR and CDR2 FQNEAQ (reference sequence). This CDR3 contains 13 residues. CDR3 sequence: CASSLDSLNEQYF. CDR3 nucleotides: TGTGCCAGCAGCTTAGACTCCCTAAATGAGCAGTACTTC.

Remarks on this clonotype: A much larger clone lies one base from this, so it may be a read error. The chain combines TRBV10-3 with TRBJ2-5, with TRBD1 identical over 7 bases. The trim removed 3 bases at V and 4 bases at J, leaving 5 bases unmatched. Germline CDR1 ENHRY, CDR2 SYGVKD. The CDR3 sequence is 14 residues long. The CDR3 nucleotides are TGTGCCATCAGTGACGTGGACAGGACAGAGACCCAGTACTTC. Its protein product is CAISDVDRTETQYF.

In the case of this clonotype: The CDR3 carries no conserved terminal phenylalanine or tryptophan, so it likely arises from a read error. The V and J genes are TRBV20-1 and TRBJ2-4; either TRBD1 or TRBD2 may supply D (5 bases each). The last part of the DNA fits TRBJ2-7 better; the J call may be wrong. CDR1 DFQATT and CDR2 SNEGSKA come from the germline V gene (reference sequence). The CDR3 sequence is 15 residues long. The CDR3 sequence is CSASRGSSRSYEQYC. As DNA, the CDR3 is TGCAGTGCTAGCCGGGGCTCTAGCCGCTCCTACGAGCAGTACTGC.

This chain uses TRBV20-1 with TRBJ1-6; 8 positions agree with TRBD1. From germline, CDR1 is DFQATT and CDR2 SNEGSKA (reference sequence). After removal of 3 bases from V and 4 bases from J, the junction contained 11 bases not matched to a gene. The CDR3 totals 17 residues. The CDR3 loop reads CSASRDRPPLYNSPLHF. The CDR3 region has the DNA TGCAGTGCTAGTCGGGACAGGCCTCCCCTATATAATTCACCCCTCCACTTT.

The gene calls are TRBV14 and TRBJ1-1; 11 nucleotides agree with TRBD1. The CDR3 loop spans 18 amino acids. After removal of 5 bases from V and 2 bases from J, the junction contained 13 bases not matched to a gene. In germline, CDR1 is SGHDN, CDR2 FVKESK. CDR3 residues: CASSVRPGQGVPNTEAFF. CDR3 nucleotide sequence: TGTGCCAGCAGCGTACGACCGGGACAGGGGGTACCTAACACTGAAGCTTTCTTT.

There are a few counts of this clonotype. The gene calls are TRBV5-1 and TRBJ2-1; TRBD2 agrees at 8 bases. The CDR3 is 16 residues long. Germline V gives CDR1 SGHRS, CDR2 YFSETQ. V trimming: 4 bases; J trimming: 3 bases; junction bases outside the gene matches: 9. CDR3 sequence: CASSALAGGVYNEQFF. For the CDR3, the DNA is TGCGCCAGCAGCGCCTTGGCGGGGGGAGTCTACAATGAGCAGTTCTTC. The entire variable domain, with the rest obtained from reference TRBV5-1 and TRBJ2-1, is as follows: KAGVTQTPRYLIKTRGQQVTLSCSPISGHRSVSWYQQTPGQGLQFLFEYFSETQRNKGNFPGRFSGRQFSNSRSEMNVSTLELGDSALYLCASSALAGGVYNEQFFGPGTRLTVL.

This chain connects TRBV4-1 to TRBJ1-5; D is undetermined. V was pared by 1 base and J by 5 bases, with 15 bases between. This CDR3 region has 16 residues. Per the germline V gene, CDR1 is MGHRA and CDR2 is YSYEKL. CDR3 sequence reads: CASSQAPLTGYQPQHF. CDR3 nucleotides: TGCGCCAGCAGCCAAGCCCCCTTAACGGGCTATCAGCCCCAGCATTTT.

This clonotype has a count of ten or more. The genes are TRBV5-1 and TRBJ2-7, with TRBD2 as a possible D gene (6 bases). V was clipped by 1 base and J by 2 bases, with 13 bases between them. The CDR3 has 15 residues. CDR1 SGHRS and CDR2 YFSETQ come from the germline V gene. The CDR3 DNA is TGCGCCAGCAGCTTGATGAGCCTAGCGACCTACGAGCAGTACTTC. It translates to CASSLMSLATYEQYF.

The DNA for the CDR3 is TGTGCCAGCCCTAGCGGGGGGGACAATGAGCAGTTCTTC. Amino acids: CASPSGGDNEQFF. V usage is TRBV6-1 and J usage is TRBJ2-1; 12 positions agree with TRBD2. There are 13 residues in the CDR3. V shed 8 bases, J shed 5 bases, and the junction held 1 base outside the gene matches. Germline V gene sequence: CDR1 MNHNS, CDR2 SASEGT.

V and J are TRBV7-8 and TRBJ1-2; D remains unclear. The CDR3 has 14 residues. V gave up 5 bases and J gave up 8 bases, with 18 bases separating them. CDR1 is SGHVS and CDR2 is FQNEAQ in the germline V gene. Written as DNA, the CDR3 is TGTGCCAGCAGCATTAGACACGGTGGAGGCGGCTACACCTTC. Amino acids: CASSIRHGGGGYTF.

This clonotype has more than one count but fewer than ten. V usage is TRBV24-1 and J usage is TRBJ1-2; 7 bases agree with TRBD1. The J segment lost 4 bases and the V segment lost 4 bases, leaving 8 bases of the junction unmatched. CDR3 length: 15 amino acids. The germline gives CDR1 KGHDR, CDR2 SFDVKD. In nucleotides, the CDR3 is TGTGCCACCAGTGACGGACAGGCCCCTAGCTATGGCTACACCTTC. This gives the protein CATSDGQAPSYGYTF.